The next 8 T cell receptor beta chains were all read from a single sample in a study of blood T cell repertoires in COVID-19. The method was immunoSEQ multiplex PCR; TCRdb's version includes in-frame clones alone and lacks a portion of them. The table has a few hundred thousand clones, around 91% seen once. The specimen was peripheral blood. The receptors stem from a woman aged 60-75 years with acute or convalescent COVID-19.

This clone appeared a few times. J is TRBJ1-2 and V is TRBV12-3 or TRBV12-4; tentatively, D is TRBD1 (5 bases). The V gene lost 6 bases and the J gene lost 8 bases, with 16 bases spanning the gap. The CDR3 length is 13 residues. The chain's CDR3 is CASRPDRGEGYTF. The CDR3 coding sequence is TGTGCCAGCAGACCCGACAGAGGAGAGGGCTACACCTTC.

The genes are TRBV7-2 and TRBJ1-4; D ambiguous. The CDR3 is 13 amino acids. V lost 4 bases and J lost 2, with 5 bases in between. Germline V gives CDR1 SGHTA, CDR2 FQGNSA. CDR3 amino acids: CASSSRTNEKLFF. The CDR3 DNA follows: TGTGCCAGCAGCTCCCGGACTAATGAAAAACTGTTTTTT.

The chain combines TRBV9 with TRBJ2-3, with D possibly matching TRBD1 (5 bases). Germline values: CDR1 SGDLS, CDR2 YYNGEE. This CDR3 is 15 amino acids long. V lost 1 base to trimming and J lost 3 bases, with 12 bases between them. DNA of the CDR3: TGTGCCAGCAGCGTAAGCGTGGGGCGAACAGATACGCAGTATTTT. Protein: CASSVSVGRTDTQYF.

The chain is built from TRBV12-5 and TRBJ2-1; 7 bases line up with TRBD2. With V trimmed by 5 bases and J by 6 bases, 7 bases remained unmatched. CDR3 length: 14 residues. Germline V gives CDR1 LGHNT, CDR2 FRNRAP. In nucleotides, the CDR3 is TGTGCTAGTGGTCATCCGGGAGGACCCAATGAGCAGTTCTTC. It is translated as CASGHPGGPNEQFF.

The CDR3 reads CASRLTGGGRVNTEAFF. The CDR3 coding sequence is TGTGCCAGCAGACTGACAGGGGGGGGAAGGGTGAACACTGAAGCTTTCTTT. This chain joins TRBV7-2 and TRBJ1-1; 9 nucleotides line up with TRBD1. Germline V gives CDR1 SGHTA, CDR2 FQGNSA. There are 17 residues in the CDR3. The J segment lost 0 bases and the V segment lost 6 bases, leaving 11 bases of the junction unmatched. The full variable domain, in which reference TRBV7-2 and TRBJ1-1 provide the parts outside the CDR3, is GAGVSQSPSNKVTEKGKDVELRCDPISGHTALYWYRQSLGQGLEFLIYFQGNSAPDKSGLPSDRFSAERTGGSVSTLTIQRTQQEDSAVYLCASRLTGGGRVNTEAFFGQGTRLTVV.

In DNA form, the CDR3 reads TGTGCCAGCAGCTTAGCTCTAGCGGGAGCGAACACCGGGGAGCTGTTTTTT. Amino acids: CASSLALAGANTGELFF. The chain recombines TRBV7-8 with TRBJ2-2; TRBD2 agrees at 10 bases. The CDR3 has 17 amino acids. The germline V gene encodes CDR1 SGHVS and CDR2 FQNEAQ. V lost 0 bases to trimming and J lost 0 bases; unmatched junction nucleotides: 1.

In regard to this clone: Other DNA sequences in the same sample also yield this CDR3. This sequence joins TRBV4-3 and TRBJ2-7; 10 nucleotides align to TRBD1. CDR1 and CDR2 from the germline V gene are LGHNA and YSLEER. The V segment lost 3 bases and the J segment 4 bases; nucleotides outside the gene matches: 3. There are 14 residues in the CDR3. The CDR3 nucleotides read TGCGCCAGCAGCCAGTGGACAGGGGGATACGAGCAGTACTTC. Translating it yields CASSQWTGGYEQYF.

The chain couples TRBV6-2 or TRBV6-3 to TRBJ1-3; perhaps TRBD1 as D (6 bases). Per the germline V gene, CDR1 is MNHEY and CDR2 is SVGEGT. The CDR3 runs to 16 residues. V shed 5 bases and J shed 0 bases, with 14 bases lying between them. The CDR3 reads CASSKQGPDSGNTIYF. The CDR3 region has the DNA TGTGCCAGCAGTAAACAGGGACCCGACTCTGGAAACACCATATATTTT.